Presented here are 22 T cell receptor beta chains from one specimen sequenced in a study of OX40 agonist ivuxolimab in advanced cancers. TCRdb's copy holds only in-frame clones and misses some; the assay was immunoSEQ multiplex PCR. The table includes 60,000 or so clones, 90% to 95% detected once. Sequencing was performed on CD4+ or CD8+ T cells sorted from blood, taken in a trial of the OX40 agonist ivuxolimab. Every receptor here comes from an adult with an advanced solid tumor such as melanoma, head and neck, liver or kidney cancer.

The chain has TRBV2 and TRBJ2-3, with TRBD2 matching 11 bases. CDR1 is SNHLY, CDR2 FYNNEI, per germline. Trimming cost V 6 bases and J 8 bases; bases outside gene matches: 7. The CDR3 loop spans 14 amino acids. The CDR3 loop is CASRIAGGRGTQYF. DNA of the CDR3: TGTGCCAGCAGAATAGCGGGAGGGCGTGGTACGCAGTATTTT.

Notes on this clone: The identical CDR3 is also encoded by other nucleotide sequences in the sample. V gene TRBV6-6 combines with J gene TRBJ2-1; no firm D call. V was clipped by 0 bases and J by 10 bases, with 4 bases between them. There are 11 residues in the CDR3. Looked up from germline, CDR1 is MNHNY and CDR2 is SVGAGI (reference sequence). CDR3 in DNA: TGTGCCAGCAGTTACTCTGGCGAGCAGTTCTTC. Its protein product is CASSYSGEQFF.

This chain joins TRBV5-3 and TRBJ2-7; D may match TRBD1 or TRBD2 (5 bases each). TRBV5-3 is marked as an open reading frame, function uncertain. The CDR3 is 18 amino acids. V was trimmed by 0 bases and J by 2 bases, leaving 21 bases between them. CDR3 DNA sequence: TGTGCCAGAAGCTTGGAAGACGCCCGCGGCAGGGAGACCTACGAGCAGTACTTC. Its translation is CARSLEDARGRETYEQYF.

This clone was observed once. The J gene is TRBJ1-3, the V gene TRBV4-1, with D hard to call. Germline V gene data show CDR1 as MGHRA and CDR2 as YSYEKL. The CDR3 consists of 12 residues. V shed 1 base and J shed 4 bases, with 2 bases lying between them. As DNA, the CDR3 is TGCGCCAGCAGCCAAGGGGGAAACACCATATATTTT. This encodes CASSQGGNTIYF.

J is TRBJ2-5 and V is TRBV6-7, with 10 positions matching TRBD2. TRBV6-7 is an open reading frame whose function is uncertain. V lost 2 bases to trimming and J lost 4 bases; unmatched junction nucleotides: 7. This CDR3 contains 16 residues. CDR3 nucleotides: TGTGCCAGCAGTTACCTCTTAAGCGGGAGGGGAGAGACCCAGTACTTC. Translated: CASSYLLSGRGETQYF.

The gene calls are TRBV7-9 and TRBJ1-1; the match to TRBD1 covers 8 bases. This CDR3 comprises 12 residues. The junction had 3 bases not matched to a gene; V was cut back by 4 bases and J by 8 bases. CDR1 and CDR2 from the germline V gene are SEHNR and FQNEAQ (reference sequence). The CDR3 is CASSSGQGEAFF. The CDR3 bases are TGTGCCAGCAGCTCAGGACAGGGCGAAGCTTTCTTT.

The chain uses TRBV5-6 and TRBJ1-1; 9 bases line up with TRBD1. With V trimmed by 4 bases and J by 3 bases, 7 bases remained unmatched. The CDR3 extends over 15 amino acids. Germline V lookup: CDR1 SGHDT, CDR2 YYEEEE. Written as DNA, the CDR3 is TGTGCCAGCAGCCTGATGGGACAGGGCGACACTGAAGCTTTCTTT. It yields the protein CASSLMGQGDTEAFF.

V and J are TRBV7-3 and TRBJ2-5, with 8 bases fitting TRBD1. There are 14 residues in the CDR3. V gave up 3 bases and J gave up 5 bases; unmatched junction bases: 5. Germline V gene sequence: CDR1 SGHTA, CDR2 FQGTGA. The CDR3 nucleotides read TGTGCCAGCAGCTTCAGGGGGCGAGGGGAGACCCAGTACTTC. This codes for CASSFRGRGETQYF.

The chain has TRBV6-6 and TRBJ2-3, with TRBD2 matching over 8 bases. V trimming: 0 bases; J trimming: 3 bases; junction bases outside the gene matches: 5. The CDR3 consists of 16 residues. Germline CDR1 reads MNHNY; CDR2 reads SVGAGI (reference sequence). CDR3 residues: CASSYSAGEFTDTQYF. Written as DNA, the CDR3 is TGTGCCAGCAGTTACTCAGCGGGGGAATTTACAGATACGCAGTATTTT.

Regarding this clone: One end of the junction does not line up with germline, which may come from a read error. V gene TRBV7-7 combines with J gene TRBJ2-5; 7 nucleotides match TRBD2. Germline lookup yields CDR1 SSHAT and CDR2 FNYEAQ (reference sequence). This CDR3 spans 15 amino acids. Here the CDR3 DNA reads TGTGCTAGCAGCCCACAAGCGGGGCCGCAAGAGACCCAGTACTTC. The encoded protein is CASSPQAGPQETQYF. The full variable domain, its missing parts supplied by reference TRBV7-7 and TRBJ2-5, is GAGVSQSPRYKVTKRGQDVTLRCDPISSHATLYWYQQALGQGPEFLTYFNYEAQPDKSGLPSDRFSAERPEGSISTLTIQRTEQRDSAMYRCASSPQAGPQETQYFGPGTRLLVL.

The table lists this clone with a count of one. The CDR3 DNA reads TGTGCCAGCAGTGAACTTTCCACGGGGAACTATGGCTACACCTTC. Translating it yields CASSELSTGNYGYTF. The chain recombines TRBV2 with TRBJ1-2; no clear D gene. Germline V gene lookup returns CDR1 SNHLY and CDR2 FYNNEI. This CDR3 region has 15 residues. V shed 2 bases and J shed 2 bases, with 12 bases lying between them.

This chain connects TRBV19 to TRBJ1-5; TRBD1 is a possible D gene (5 bases). Germline V gene lookup returns CDR1 LNHDA and CDR2 SQIVND (reference sequence). The CDR3 length is 16 residues. V gave up 5 bases and J gave up 0 bases, with 14 bases separating them. The CDR3 DNA reads TGTGCCAGTAGTGTGGGGCGGTACTATAGCAATCAGCCCCAGCATTTT. It codes for CASSVGRYYSNQPQHF.

J is TRBJ2-7 and V is TRBV27; the D gene is possibly TRBD2 (5 bases). With 2 bases removed from V and 3 bases from J, the gap between germline ends came to 8 bases. Looked up from germline, CDR1 is MNHEY and CDR2 is SMNVEV (reference sequence). The CDR3 totals 13 residues. The DNA for the CDR3 is TGTGCCAGCAGTTTAGGACTCTTCTACGAGCAGTACTTC. Its protein product is CASSLGLFYEQYF.

This chain joins TRBV5-4 and TRBJ2-3; no definite D call. The V gene's germline CDR1 is SGHNT and CDR2 YYREEE (reference sequence). With 4 bases removed from V and 2 bases from J, the gap between germline ends came to 2 bases. The CDR3 loop spans 11 amino acids. CDR3 nucleotide sequence: TGTGCCAGCAGCAACACAGATACGCAGTATTTT. Translation: CASSNTDTQYF.

The chain is built from TRBV7-2 and TRBJ2-3; TRBD1 agrees at 9 bases. This CDR3 spans 19 amino acids. CDR1 SGHTA and CDR2 FQGNSA come from the germline V gene. The ends lost 1 base at V and 4 bases at J; junction bases unmatched: 15. The CDR3: CASSLDTRPDGQGSDTQYF. CDR3 nucleotides: TGTGCCAGCAGCTTAGATACCCGGCCGGACGGACAGGGGTCAGATACGCAGTATTTT.

The J gene is TRBJ2-5, the V gene TRBV30; 9 bases align to TRBD1. Germline trimming cut 0 bases from V and 5 bases from J; bases unmatched to any gene: 10. CDR1 and CDR2 (germline): GTSNPN, SVGIG (reference sequence). The CDR3 is 16 amino acids. The CDR3 nucleotides read TGTGCCTGGAGTGTTACAGGGGGCAGCTTGTATGAGACCCAGTACTTC. Encoded protein: CAWSVTGGSLYETQYF.

This clone was seen once. The gene calls are TRBV27 and TRBJ2-2; the match to TRBD2 covers 7 bases. The CDR3 loop spans 15 amino acids. With 4 bases clipped from V and 0 bases from J, the junction kept 2 bases outside the gene matches. Germline V CDR1 and CDR2: MNHEY, SMNVEV (reference sequence). In nucleotides, the CDR3 is TGTGCCAGCAGTTATGGGACTACGAACACCGGGGAGCTGTTTTTT. This gives the protein CASSYGTTNTGELFF.

This clone was recorded once. This chain connects TRBV9 to TRBJ1-4, with D unclear. V gave up 0 bases and J gave up 0 bases, with 9 bases separating them. Germline CDR1 reads SGDLS; CDR2 reads YYNGEE. The CDR3 has 16 residues. The CDR3 protein is CASSVGWETTNEKLFF. CDR3 sequence (DNA): TGTGCCAGCAGCGTAGGTTGGGAAACAACTAATGAAAAACTGTTTTTT. The full variable domain, completed using reference TRBV9 and TRBJ1-4, is DSGVTQTPKHLITATGQRVTLRCSPRSGDLSVYWYQQSLDQGLQFLIQYYNGEERAKGNILERFSAQQFPDLHSELNLSSLELGDSALYFCASSVGWETTNEKLFFGSGTQLSVL.

This chain links TRBV9 with TRBJ2-3, with TRBD2 identical over 14 bases. This CDR3 is 16 amino acids long. Germline V lookup: CDR1 SGDLS, CDR2 YYNGEE. Germline trimming cut 3 bases from V and 3 bases from J; bases unmatched to any gene: 3. The CDR3 region has the DNA TGTGCCAGCAGCGGGGGACTAGCGGGAGTAACAGATACGCAGTATTTT. As protein: CASSGGLAGVTDTQYF.

The J gene is TRBJ2-7, the V gene TRBV15; 9 bases map to TRBD1. CDR1 is LNHNV and CDR2 is YYDKDF in the germline V gene (reference sequence). V lost 4 bases to trimming and J lost 3 bases; unmatched junction nucleotides: 4. The CDR3 runs 14 residues. CDR3 in DNA: TGTGCCACCAGCACCGGGACAGGGATCTACGAGCAGTACTTC. Translated: CATSTGTGIYEQYF.

The rearrangement links TRBV27 to TRBJ2-1; D is uncertain. Trimming pared 3 bases from V and 5 bases from J, leaving 2 bases between. Germline CDR1 is MNHEY and CDR2 is SMNVEV (reference sequence). This CDR3 is built from 11 residues. CDR3 region: CASSFDNEQFF. As DNA, the CDR3 is TGTGCCAGCAGTTTCGACAATGAGCAGTTCTTC.

There are a few counts of this clone. CDR3 nucleotide sequence: TGTGCCAGCTCATCAGGACAGAACACTGAAGCTTTCTTT. This sequence encodes CASSSGQNTEAFF. The chain recombines TRBV18 with TRBJ1-1; perhaps TRBD1 as D (5 bases). The CDR3 has 13 residues. V lost 5 bases and J lost 1, with 8 bases in between. Germline V gene lookup returns CDR1 KGHSH and CDR2 LQKENI. Filled out from reference TRBV18 and TRBJ1-1, the complete variable domain reads NAGVMQNPRHLVRRRGQEARLRCSPMKGHSHVYWYRQLPEEGLKFMVYLQKENIIDESGMPKERFSAEFPKEGPSILRIQQVVRGDSAAYFCASSSGQNTEAFFGQGTRLTVV.